This record looks at one T cell receptor beta chain sequence and its context. As yet, its antigen is unknown. This sample is part of a study of immune evolution from preneoplasia to lung adenocarcinoma. The study, taken as a whole, reports: KRAS-mutant nodules had the highest T cell clonality. Top clone frequencies peaked in normal lung, apparently declining through invasive adenocarcinoma.

Libraries were prepared by immunoSEQ multiplex PCR; TCRdb keeps only in-frame clonotypes and omits some of them. The sample lists about 2,600 clones; around 84% were seen once. Patient tissue came from resections in Japan or China, 2014–2017. Histologic diagnosis was independently verified by two lung pathologists. The V gene's germline CDR1 is LGHNT and CDR2 FRNRAP. This CDR3 comprises 12 residues. V was shortened by 5 bases and J by 8 bases, with 12 bases between the two germline ends. The clonotype originates from a person aged 70 to 80 with invasive lung adenocarcinoma. Source material: FFPE invasive lung adenocarcinoma tissue. This sequence joins TRBV12-5 and TRBJ1-2, with D perhaps matching TRBD1 (6 bases). The CDR3 protein is CASGGPGGGYTF. Here the CDR3 DNA reads TGTGCTAGTGGTGGCCCGGGGGGCGGCTACACCTTC.